This T cell receptor (beta chain) was obtained from a study of CD8 T cells in ankylosing spondylitis. This clonotype came up many times. V gave up 6 bases and J gave up 0 bases, with 11 bases separating them. Germline loops: CDR1 MNHNS, CDR2 SASEGT. The CDR3 contains 14 residues. TCRdb analysed the 5' RACE reads with MiXCR anew, one entry per CDR3 protein. The top ten clones hold 9.5% to 12% of a sample with 150,000 to 200,000 distinct CDR3 sequences, 10% to 15% of them seen once. V gene TRBV6-1 combines with J gene TRBJ1-2, with TRBD1 as a possible D gene (5 bases). The sample consisted of blood, either unsorted or a sorted T cell fraction (not recorded which). The clonotype comes from a female donor with ankylosing spondylitis or in good health (not recorded which). The CDR3 DNA is TGTGCCAGCAGCAGACAGAGCTCTAACTATGGCTACACCTTC. Residues: CASSRQSSNYGYTF.